One sample yielded the 6 T cell receptor beta chains listed below, sequenced in a study of cytomegalovirus exposure and HLA in healthy donors. Amplification used 60 Vbeta primers and 13 Jbeta primers. The protocol was immunoSEQ multiplex PCR, while the TCRdb copy is restricted to in-frame clones and leaves out a portion. Of just over 150,000 clones listed, around 84% were seen once; the top ten hold 1.5% to 2%. Sequenced: PBMCs. Receptors were obtained from a man between 18 and 29 years old in good health and CMV-seronegative.

J is TRBJ2-7 and V is TRBV6-5; a weak D match, TRBD1 (6 bases). The CDR3 contains 13 residues. V shed 4 bases and J shed 2 bases, with 9 bases lying between them. Germline CDR1 is MNHEY and CDR2 is SVGAGI. The CDR3 bases are TGTGCCAGCAGTTTAGGACAGACCTACGAGCAGTACTTC. This translates into CASSLGQTYEQYF.

This clone came up a few times. The chain combines TRBV28 with TRBJ2-7; the match to TRBD2 covers 8 bases. Germline CDR1 MDHEN, CDR2 SYDVKM. The junction had 4 bases not matched to a gene; V was cut back by 1 base and J by 5 bases. CDR3 length: 14 residues. CDR3 loop: CASSLSGGRNEQYF. In nucleotides, the CDR3 is TGTGCCAGCAGTTTATCGGGGGGGAGGAACGAGCAGTACTTC.

The chain has TRBV10-3 and TRBJ1-2; 8 bases match TRBD1. V shed 2 bases and J 4 bases; nucleotides not matched to a gene: 6. This CDR3 contains 15 residues. Looked up from germline, CDR1 is ENHRY and CDR2 is SYGVKD. The CDR3 DNA is TGTGCCATCAGTGAGAGGACAGGGTGGGGCTATGGCTACACCTTC. It is translated as CAISERTGWGYGYTF.

This rearrangement joins TRBV9 to TRBJ2-3; D may be TRBD2 (6 bases). Germline CDR1 is SGDLS and CDR2 is YYNGEE. V was pared by 7 bases and J by 6 bases, with 15 bases between. The CDR3 contains 13 residues. Here the CDR3 DNA reads TGTGCCAGCGGGGAACTAGCAACCGATACGCAGTATTTT. The encoded protein is CASGELATDTQYF.

The chain joins TRBV25-1 to TRBJ1-5; the D gene is possibly TRBD1 (6 bases). The V end was cut by 2 bases, the J end by 6 bases, with 8 bases between. The length of the CDR3 is 13 residues. Per germline, CDR1 MGHDK and CDR2 SYGVNS. The CDR3 DNA follows: TGTGCCAGCAGTGAAACAGGGAGTCAGCCCCAGCATTTT. Its translation is CASSETGSQPQHF.

This sequence joins TRBV28 and TRBJ2-7; TRBD1 is a possible D gene (5 bases). The CDR3 runs 15 residues. The germline CDR1 and CDR2 sequences are MDHEN and SYDVKM. Trimming shortened V by 3 bases and J by 2 bases, and 14 bases separated the two germline ends. Written as DNA, the CDR3 is TGTGCCAGCAGTTTCAAGGGGTCGGGTGCCTACGAGCAGTACTTC. Translated, it gives CASSFKGSGAYEQYF. The complete variable domain, with remaining parts taken from reference TRBV28 and TRBJ2-7, reads DVKVTQSSRYLVKRTGEKVFLECVQDMDHENMFWYRQDPGLGLRLIYFSYDVKMKEKGDIPEGYSVSREKKERFSLILESASTNQTSMYLCASSFKGSGAYEQYFGPGTRLTVT.